This T cell receptor (beta chain) was observed in a study of immune cell composition in non-small cell lung cancer. Some clones are missing from TCRdb's copy, which holds only in-frame ones; the method was immunoSEQ multiplex PCR. This table has over a thousand clones, 69% appearing once. Germline CDR1 and CDR2: SGHDT and YYEEEE. There are 14 residues in the CDR3. Trimming removed 5 bases from V and 3 bases from J, with 13 bases in between. The sequencing input was lung tumor tissue. The TCR comes from a human donor with non-small cell lung cancer. The chain recombines TRBV5-6 with TRBJ2-3; tentative D call: TRBD2 (6 bases). The CDR3 nucleotides are TGTGCCAGCAGTTTAATAGCGGTAACAGATACGCAGTATTTT. It codes for CASSLIAVTDTQYF.